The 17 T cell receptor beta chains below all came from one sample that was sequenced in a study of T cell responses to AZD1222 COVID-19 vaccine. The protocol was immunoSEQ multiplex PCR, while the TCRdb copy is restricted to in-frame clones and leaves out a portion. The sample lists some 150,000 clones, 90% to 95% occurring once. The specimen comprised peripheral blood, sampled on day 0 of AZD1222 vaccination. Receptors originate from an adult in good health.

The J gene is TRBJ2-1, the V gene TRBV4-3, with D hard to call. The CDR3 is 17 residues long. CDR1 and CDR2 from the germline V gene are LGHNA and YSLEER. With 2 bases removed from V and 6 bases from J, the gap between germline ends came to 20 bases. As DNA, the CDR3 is TGCGCCAGCAGCCAAATCAATCCAGTCAGTCGCGGCAATGAGCAGTTCTTC. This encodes CASSQINPVSRGNEQFF.

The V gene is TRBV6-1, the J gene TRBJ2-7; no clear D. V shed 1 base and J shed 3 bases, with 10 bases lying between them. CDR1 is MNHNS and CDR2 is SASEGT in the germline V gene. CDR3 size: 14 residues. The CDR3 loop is CASSEGAALYEQYF. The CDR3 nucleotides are TGTGCCAGCAGTGAAGGTGCAGCCCTCTACGAGCAGTACTTC.

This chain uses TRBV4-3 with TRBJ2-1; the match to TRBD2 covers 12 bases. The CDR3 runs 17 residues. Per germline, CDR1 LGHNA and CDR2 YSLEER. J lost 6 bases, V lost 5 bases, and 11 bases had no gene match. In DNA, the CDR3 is TGCGCCAGCAGCGATTGGACTAGCGGGACGTCTATCAATGAGCAGTTCTTC. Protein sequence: CASSDWTSGTSINEQFF.

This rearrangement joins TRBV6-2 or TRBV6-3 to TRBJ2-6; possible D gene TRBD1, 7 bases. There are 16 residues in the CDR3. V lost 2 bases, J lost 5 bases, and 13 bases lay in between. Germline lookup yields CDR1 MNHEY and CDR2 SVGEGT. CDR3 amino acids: CASSYPTGRRANVLTF. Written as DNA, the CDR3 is TGTGCCAGCAGTTACCCGACAGGGAGGAGGGCCAACGTCCTGACTTTC.

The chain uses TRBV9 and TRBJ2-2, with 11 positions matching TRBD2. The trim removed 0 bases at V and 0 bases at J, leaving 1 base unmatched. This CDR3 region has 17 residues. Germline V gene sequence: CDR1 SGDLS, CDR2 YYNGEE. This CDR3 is CASSVVGLAANTGELFF. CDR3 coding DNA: TGTGCCAGCAGCGTAGTGGGACTAGCGGCGAACACCGGGGAGCTGTTTTTT.

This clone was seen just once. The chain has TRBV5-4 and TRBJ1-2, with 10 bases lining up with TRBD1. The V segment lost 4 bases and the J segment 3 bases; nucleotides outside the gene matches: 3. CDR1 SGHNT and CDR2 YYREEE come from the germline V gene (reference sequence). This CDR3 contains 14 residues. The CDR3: CASSPGQGHYGYTF. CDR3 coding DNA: TGTGCCAGCAGCCCGGGACAGGGGCACTATGGCTACACCTTC.

DNA of the CDR3: TGTGCCAGCTCACCGCAACGAGCGCAGGGGAACACTGAAGCTTTCTTT. Translated: CASSPQRAQGNTEAFF. The chain couples TRBV18 to TRBJ1-1; D possibly corresponds to TRBD1 (5 bases). Trimming left V 3 bases short and J 1 base short, with 15 bases between. The germline CDR1 and CDR2 sequences are KGHSH and LQKENI. The CDR3 sequence is 16 residues long.

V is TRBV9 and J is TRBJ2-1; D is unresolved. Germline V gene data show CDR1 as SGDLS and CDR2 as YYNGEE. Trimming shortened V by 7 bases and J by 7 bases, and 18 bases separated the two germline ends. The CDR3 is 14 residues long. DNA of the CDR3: TGTGCCAGCGGGTCCGAGCGATTCAAAAATGAGCAGTTCTTC. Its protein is CASGSERFKNEQFF. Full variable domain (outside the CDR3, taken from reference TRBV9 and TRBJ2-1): DSGVTQTPKHLITATGQRVTLRCSPRSGDLSVYWYQQSLDQGLQFLIQYYNGEERAKGNILERFSAQQFPDLHSELNLSSLELGDSALYFCASGSERFKNEQFFGPGTRLTVL.

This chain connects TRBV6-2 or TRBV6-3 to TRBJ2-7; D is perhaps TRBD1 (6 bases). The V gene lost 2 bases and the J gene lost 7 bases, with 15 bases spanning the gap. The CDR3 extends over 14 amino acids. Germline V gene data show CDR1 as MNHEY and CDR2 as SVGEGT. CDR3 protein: CASSYTNQGLEQYF. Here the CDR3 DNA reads TGTGCCAGCAGTTACACAAATCAGGGGTTGGAGCAGTACTTC.

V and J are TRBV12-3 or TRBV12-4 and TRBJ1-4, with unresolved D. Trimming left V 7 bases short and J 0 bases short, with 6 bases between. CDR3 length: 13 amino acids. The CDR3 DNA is TGTGCCAGCAAAGGCGCAACTAATGAAAAACTGTTTTTT. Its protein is CASKGATNEKLFF.

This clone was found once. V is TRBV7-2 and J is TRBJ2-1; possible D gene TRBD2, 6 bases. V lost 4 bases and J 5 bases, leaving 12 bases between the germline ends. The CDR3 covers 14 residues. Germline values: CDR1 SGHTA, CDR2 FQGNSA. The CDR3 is CASSSAGSHNEQFF. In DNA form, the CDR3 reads TGTGCCAGCAGCTCCGCCGGGAGTCACAATGAGCAGTTCTTC.

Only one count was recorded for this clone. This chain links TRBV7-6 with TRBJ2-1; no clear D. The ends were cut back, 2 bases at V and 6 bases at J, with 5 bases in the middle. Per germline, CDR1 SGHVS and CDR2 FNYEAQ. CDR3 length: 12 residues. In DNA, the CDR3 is TGTGCCAGCAGCTTACTGAGCAATGAGCAGTTCTTC. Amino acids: CASSLLSNEQFF. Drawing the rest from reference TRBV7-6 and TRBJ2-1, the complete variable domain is GAGVSQSPRYKVTKRGQDVALRCDPISGHVSLYWYRQALGQGPEFLTYFNYEAQQDKSGLPNDRFSAERPEGSISTLTIQRTEQRDSAMYRCASSLLSNEQFFGPGTRLTVL.

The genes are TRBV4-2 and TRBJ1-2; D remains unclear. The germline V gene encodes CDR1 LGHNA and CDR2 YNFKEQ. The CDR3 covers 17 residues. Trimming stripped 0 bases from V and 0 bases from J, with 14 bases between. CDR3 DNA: TGTGCCAGCAGCCAAGATCGAGACTACCTAGCTAACTATGGCTACACCTTC. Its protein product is CASSQDRDYLANYGYTF.

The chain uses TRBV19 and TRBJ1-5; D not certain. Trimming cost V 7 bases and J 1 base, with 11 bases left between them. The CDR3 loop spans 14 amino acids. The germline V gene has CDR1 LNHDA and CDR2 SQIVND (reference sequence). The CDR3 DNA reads TGTGCCAGTAATCATCCGGGAAGCAATCAGCCCCAGCATTTT. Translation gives CASNHPGSNQPQHF.

CDR3 coding DNA: TGTGCCAGCAGCTTAGCCGGGAGGAGCACAGATACGCAGTATTTT. Translated, it gives CASSLAGRSTDTQYF. The chain carries TRBV7-2 and TRBJ2-3, with 7 bases that match TRBD2. V shed 0 bases and J 0 bases; nucleotides not matched to a gene: 0. CDR1 and CDR2 (germline): SGHTA, FQGNSA. The CDR3 totals 15 residues.

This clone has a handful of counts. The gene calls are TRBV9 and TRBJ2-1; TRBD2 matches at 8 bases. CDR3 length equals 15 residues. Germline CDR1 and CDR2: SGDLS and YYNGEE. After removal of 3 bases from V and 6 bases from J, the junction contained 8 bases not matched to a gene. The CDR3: CASSAGTRLANEQFF. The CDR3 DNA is TGTGCCAGCAGCGCCGGGACTAGGTTGGCCAATGAGCAGTTCTTC.

The CDR3 DNA sequence: TGTGCCAGCAGCCAAGCGACTAGCGGTAACCTGGGTTCCTACGAGCAGTACTTC. This codes for CASSQATSGNLGSYEQYF. This rearrangement joins TRBV4-2 to TRBJ2-7; 9 bases align to TRBD2. The CDR3 extends over 18 amino acids. CDR1 and CDR2 (germline): LGHNA, YNFKEQ. J gave up 1 base and V 1 base, and 11 bases lay outside the gene matches.